The 2 T cell receptor beta chains reported below all come from one sample, sequenced in a study of chemoradiotherapy in HPV16-positive cancers. The protocol was immunoSEQ multiplex PCR, while the TCRdb copy is restricted to in-frame clones and leaves out a portion. The sample consists of thousands of clones, 80% to 95% of them appearing once. The source was tumor tissue, collected from a patient who underwent chemoradiotherapy. These receptors originate from a human donor with HPV-associated anogenital cancer.

This clone turned up a few times. The rearrangement joins TRBV6-1 to TRBJ1-1, with no clear D. Trimming pared 4 bases from V and 1 base from J, leaving 10 bases between. CDR3 size: 14 residues. Germline V gene lookup returns CDR1 MNHNS and CDR2 SASEGT. The CDR3 DNA reads as TGTGCCAGCAGTGCTGTCTCAGGGAACACTGAAGCTTTCTTT. Translated, it gives CASSAVSGNTEAFF.

The chain recombines TRBV5-1 with TRBJ2-1; 9 bases align to TRBD1. The CDR3 is made up of 15 amino acids. Per the germline V gene, CDR1 is SGHRS and CDR2 is YFSETQ. V shed 2 bases and J 7 bases; nucleotides not matched to a gene: 7. DNA for the CDR3: TGCGCCAGCAGCTTCGGGACAGGGACTGGGAATGAGCAGTTCTTC. Translated: CASSFGTGTGNEQFF.